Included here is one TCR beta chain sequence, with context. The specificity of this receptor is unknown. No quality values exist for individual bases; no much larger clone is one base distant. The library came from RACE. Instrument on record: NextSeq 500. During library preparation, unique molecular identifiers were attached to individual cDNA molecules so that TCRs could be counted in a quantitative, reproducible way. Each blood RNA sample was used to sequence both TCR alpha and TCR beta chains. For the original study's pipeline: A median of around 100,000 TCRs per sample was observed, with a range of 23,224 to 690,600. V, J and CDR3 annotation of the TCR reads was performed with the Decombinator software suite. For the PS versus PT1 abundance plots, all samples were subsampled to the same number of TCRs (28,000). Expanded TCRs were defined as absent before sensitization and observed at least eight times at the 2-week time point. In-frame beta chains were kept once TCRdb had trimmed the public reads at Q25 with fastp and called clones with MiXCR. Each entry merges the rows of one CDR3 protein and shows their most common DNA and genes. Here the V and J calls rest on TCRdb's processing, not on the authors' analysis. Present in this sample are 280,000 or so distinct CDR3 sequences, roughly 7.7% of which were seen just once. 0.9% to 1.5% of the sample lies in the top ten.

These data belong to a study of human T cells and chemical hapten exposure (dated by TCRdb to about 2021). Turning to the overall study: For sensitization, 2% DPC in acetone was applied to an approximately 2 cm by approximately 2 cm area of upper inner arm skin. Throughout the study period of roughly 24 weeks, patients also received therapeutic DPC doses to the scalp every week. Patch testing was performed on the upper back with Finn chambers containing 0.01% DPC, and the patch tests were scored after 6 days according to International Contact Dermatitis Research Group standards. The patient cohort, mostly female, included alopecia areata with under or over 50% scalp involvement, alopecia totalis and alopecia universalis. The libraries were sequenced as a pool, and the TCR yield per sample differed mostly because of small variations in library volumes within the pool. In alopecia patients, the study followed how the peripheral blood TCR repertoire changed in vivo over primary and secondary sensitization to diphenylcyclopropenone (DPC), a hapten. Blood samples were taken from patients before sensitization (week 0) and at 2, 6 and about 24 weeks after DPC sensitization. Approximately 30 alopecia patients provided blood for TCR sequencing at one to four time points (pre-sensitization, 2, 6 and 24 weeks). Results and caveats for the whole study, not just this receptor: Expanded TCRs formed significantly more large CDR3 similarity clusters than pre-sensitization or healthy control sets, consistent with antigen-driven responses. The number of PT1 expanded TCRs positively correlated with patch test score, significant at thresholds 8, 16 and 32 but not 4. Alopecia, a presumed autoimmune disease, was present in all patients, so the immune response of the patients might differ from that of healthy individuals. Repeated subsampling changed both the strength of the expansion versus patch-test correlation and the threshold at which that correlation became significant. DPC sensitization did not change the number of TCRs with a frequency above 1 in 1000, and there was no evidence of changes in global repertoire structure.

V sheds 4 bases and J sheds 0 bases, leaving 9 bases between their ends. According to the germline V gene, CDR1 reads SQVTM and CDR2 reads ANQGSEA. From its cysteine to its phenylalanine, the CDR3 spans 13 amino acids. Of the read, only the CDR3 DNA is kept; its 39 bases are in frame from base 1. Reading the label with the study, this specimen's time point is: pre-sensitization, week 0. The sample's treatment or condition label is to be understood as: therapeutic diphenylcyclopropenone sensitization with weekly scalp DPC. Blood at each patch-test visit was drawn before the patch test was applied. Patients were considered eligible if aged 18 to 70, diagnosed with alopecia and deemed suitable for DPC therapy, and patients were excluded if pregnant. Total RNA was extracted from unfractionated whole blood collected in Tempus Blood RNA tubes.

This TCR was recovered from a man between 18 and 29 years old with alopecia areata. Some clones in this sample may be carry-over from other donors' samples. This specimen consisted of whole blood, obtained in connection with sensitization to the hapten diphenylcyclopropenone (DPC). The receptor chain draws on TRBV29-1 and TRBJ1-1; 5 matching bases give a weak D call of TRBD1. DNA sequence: TGCAGCGTTGCTGTGGACATGAACACTGAAGCTTTCTTT. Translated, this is CSVAVDMNTEAFF.